The clone carrying this T cell receptor (beta chain) was recorded a few times. Its specificity is not known. Time point of the sample: persistent/refractory GD, antithyroid drugs over 5 years with positive TRAb. The TCR library was prepared using RNA isolated from PBMCs. Arm-PCR with iRepertoire HTBI primers amplified the CDR3 regions for these TCR beta libraries. TCRdb processed the multiplex PCR reads anew with MiXCR; each CDR3 protein has one entry. The sample lists hundreds of thousands of distinct CDR3 sequences, 20% to 25% occurring once. This record belongs to a study of regulatory T cells in long-lasting Graves disease. Study outcomes and limitations: Fewer public clonotypes were shared by new patients (approximately 970) than by persistent patients (around 2,800).

This CDR3 has 13 residues. Germline V gene data show CDR1 as GTSNPN and CDR2 as SVGIG (reference sequence). V was shortened by 4 bases and J by 9 bases, with 18 bases between the two germline ends. The TCR originated in a female donor with Graves disease. The sequencing used peripheral blood mononuclear cells (PBMCs), collected when the disease was refractory, from a patient treated with antithyroid drugs. The gene calls are TRBV30 and TRBJ2-5, with D perhaps TRBD2 (5 bases). The DNA for the CDR3 is TGTGCCTGGAAATCGGAGGACTGGGGTTCCCAGTACTTC. The encoded protein is CAWKSEDWGSQYF.